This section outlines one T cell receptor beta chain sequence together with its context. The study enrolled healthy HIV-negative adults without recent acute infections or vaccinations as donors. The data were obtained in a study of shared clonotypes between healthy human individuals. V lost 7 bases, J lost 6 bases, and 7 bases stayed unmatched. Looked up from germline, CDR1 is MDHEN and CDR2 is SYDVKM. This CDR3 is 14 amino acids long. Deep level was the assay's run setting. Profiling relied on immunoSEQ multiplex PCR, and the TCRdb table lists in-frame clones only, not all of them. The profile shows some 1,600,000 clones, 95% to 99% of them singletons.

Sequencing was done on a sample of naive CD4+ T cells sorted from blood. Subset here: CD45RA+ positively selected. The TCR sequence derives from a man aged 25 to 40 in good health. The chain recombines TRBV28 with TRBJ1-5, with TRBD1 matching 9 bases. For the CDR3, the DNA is TGTGCCAGCAAAGACCGGGACAGGGTTCAGCCCCAGCATTTT. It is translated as CASKDRDRVQPQHF. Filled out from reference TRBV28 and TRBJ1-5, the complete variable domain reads DVKVTQSSRYLVKRTGEKVFLECVQDMDHENMFWYRQDPGLGLRLIYFSYDVKMKEKGDIPEGYSVSREKKERFSLILESASTNQTSMYLCASKDRDRVQPQHFGDGTRLSIL.